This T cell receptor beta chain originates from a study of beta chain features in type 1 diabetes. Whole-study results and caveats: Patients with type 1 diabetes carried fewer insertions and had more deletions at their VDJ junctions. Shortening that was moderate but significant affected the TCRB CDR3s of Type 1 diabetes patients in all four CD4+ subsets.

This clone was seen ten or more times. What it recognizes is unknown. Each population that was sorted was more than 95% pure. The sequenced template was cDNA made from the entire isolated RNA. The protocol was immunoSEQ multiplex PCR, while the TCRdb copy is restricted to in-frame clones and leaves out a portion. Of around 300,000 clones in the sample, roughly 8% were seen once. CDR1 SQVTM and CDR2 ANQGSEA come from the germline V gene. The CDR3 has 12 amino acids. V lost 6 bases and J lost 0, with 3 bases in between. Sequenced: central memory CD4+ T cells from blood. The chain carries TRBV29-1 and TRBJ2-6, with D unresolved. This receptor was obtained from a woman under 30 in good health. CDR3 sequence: CSVSSGANVLTF. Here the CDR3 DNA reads TGCAGCGTGAGCTCTGGGGCCAACGTCCTGACTTTC.